This TCR beta chain was recorded in a study of blood T cells in healthy people across ages. Next came a second PCR, run for about 6 to 11 cycles, which used a sample-barcoded 5' primer along with a J-beta primer mix. MiXCR, applied by TCRdb to the 5' RACE reads, yields one record per CDR3 protein. Of about 400,000 distinct CDR3 sequences detected, 52% appear once; the ten largest clones hold 51%. The CDR3 contains 16 residues. Germline V lookup: CDR1 DFQATT, CDR2 SNEGSKA (reference sequence). The sequenced sample was blood. The source is a man in his sixties in good health. The V gene is TRBV20-1, the J gene TRBJ2-5, with D perhaps TRBD2 (6 bases). The end of the DNA is better explained by TRBJ2-7, so the J call may be wrong. CDR3: CSARGVPGTLNYEQYF. The CDR3 DNA reads TGCAGTGCTAGAGGGGTACCGGGGACTCTAAACTACGAGCAGTACTTC.